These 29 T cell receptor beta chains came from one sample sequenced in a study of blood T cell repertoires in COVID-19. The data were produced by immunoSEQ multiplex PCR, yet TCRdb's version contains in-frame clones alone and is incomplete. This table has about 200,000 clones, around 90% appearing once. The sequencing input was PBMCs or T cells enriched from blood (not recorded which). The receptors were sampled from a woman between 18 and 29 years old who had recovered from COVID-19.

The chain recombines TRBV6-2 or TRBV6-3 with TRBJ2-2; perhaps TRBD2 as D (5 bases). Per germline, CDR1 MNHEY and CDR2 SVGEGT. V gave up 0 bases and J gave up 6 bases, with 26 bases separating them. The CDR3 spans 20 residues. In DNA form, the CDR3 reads TGTGCCAGCAGTTACTCGAGATACGTCTTTAGAGGGTTCGGGGCCGGGGAGCTGTTTTTT. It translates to CASSYSRYVFRGFGAGELFF.

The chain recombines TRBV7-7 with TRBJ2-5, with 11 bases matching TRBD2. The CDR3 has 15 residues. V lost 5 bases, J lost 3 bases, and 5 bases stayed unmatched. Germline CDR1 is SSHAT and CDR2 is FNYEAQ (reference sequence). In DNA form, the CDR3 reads TGTGCCAGCAGCATTTCGGGACTAGCGGAAGAGACCCAGTACTTC. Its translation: CASSISGLAEETQYF.

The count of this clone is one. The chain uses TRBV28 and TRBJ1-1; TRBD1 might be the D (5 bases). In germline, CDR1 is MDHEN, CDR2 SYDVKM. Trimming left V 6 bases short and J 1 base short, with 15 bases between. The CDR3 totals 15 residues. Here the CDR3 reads CASRGSGWGNTEAFF. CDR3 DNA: TGTGCCAGCAGGGGCTCAGGGTGGGGGAACACTGAAGCTTTCTTT.

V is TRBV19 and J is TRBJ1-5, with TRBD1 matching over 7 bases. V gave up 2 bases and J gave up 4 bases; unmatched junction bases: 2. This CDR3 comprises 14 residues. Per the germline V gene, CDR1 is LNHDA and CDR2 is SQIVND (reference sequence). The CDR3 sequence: CASSIPGQNQPQHF. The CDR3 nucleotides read TGTGCCAGTAGTATACCGGGACAGAATCAGCCCCAGCATTTT.

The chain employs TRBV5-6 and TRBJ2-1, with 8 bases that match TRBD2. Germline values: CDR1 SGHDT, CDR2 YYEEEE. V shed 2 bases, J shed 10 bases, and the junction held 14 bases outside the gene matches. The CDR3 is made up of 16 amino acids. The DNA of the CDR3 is TGTGCCAGCAGCTTAACCGGGACTAGGAGGTCGGGGGAGCAGTTCTTC. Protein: CASSLTGTRRSGEQFF.

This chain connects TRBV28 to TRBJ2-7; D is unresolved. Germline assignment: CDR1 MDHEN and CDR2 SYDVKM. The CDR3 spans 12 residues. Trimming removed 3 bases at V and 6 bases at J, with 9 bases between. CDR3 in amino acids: CASSFQVGEQYF. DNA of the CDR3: TGTGCCAGCAGTTTCCAGGTCGGCGAGCAGTACTTC.

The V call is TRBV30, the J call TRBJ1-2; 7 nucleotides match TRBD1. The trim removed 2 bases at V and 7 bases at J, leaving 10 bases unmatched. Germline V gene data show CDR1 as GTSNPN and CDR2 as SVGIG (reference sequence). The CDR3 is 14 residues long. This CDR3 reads CAWSQTGAYRGYTF. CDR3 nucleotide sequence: TGTGCCTGGAGTCAAACAGGGGCCTATCGTGGCTACACCTTC.

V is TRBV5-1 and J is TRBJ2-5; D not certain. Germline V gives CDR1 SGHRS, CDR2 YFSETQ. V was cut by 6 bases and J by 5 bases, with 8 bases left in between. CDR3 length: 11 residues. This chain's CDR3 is CASNIMETQYF. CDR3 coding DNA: TGCGCCAGCAACATCATGGAGACCCAGTACTTC.

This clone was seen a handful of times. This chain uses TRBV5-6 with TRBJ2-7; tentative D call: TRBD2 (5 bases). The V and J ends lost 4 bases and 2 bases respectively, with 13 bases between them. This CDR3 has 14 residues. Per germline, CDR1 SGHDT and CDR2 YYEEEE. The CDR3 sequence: CASSKGIGAYEQYF. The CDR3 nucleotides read TGTGCCAGCAGCAAAGGTATCGGGGCCTACGAGCAGTACTTC. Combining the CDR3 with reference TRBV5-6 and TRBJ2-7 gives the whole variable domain DAGVTQSPTHLIKTRGQQVTLRCSPKSGHDTVSWYQQALGQGPQFIFQYYEEEERQRGNFPDRFSGHQFPNYSSELNVNALLLGDSALYLCASSKGIGAYEQYFGPGTRLTVT.

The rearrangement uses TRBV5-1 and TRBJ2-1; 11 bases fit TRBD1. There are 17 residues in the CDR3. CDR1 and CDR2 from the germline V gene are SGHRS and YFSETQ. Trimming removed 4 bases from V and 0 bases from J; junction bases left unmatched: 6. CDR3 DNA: TGCGCCAGCAGCCTGGGGACAGGGGGGAGCTCCTACAATGAGCAGTTCTTC. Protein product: CASSLGTGGSSYNEQFF. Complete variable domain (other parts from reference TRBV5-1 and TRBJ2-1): KAGVTQTPRYLIKTRGQQVTLSCSPISGHRSVSWYQQTPGQGLQFLFEYFSETQRNKGNFPGRFSGRQFSNSRSEMNVSTLELGDSALYLCASSLGTGGSSYNEQFFGPGTRLTVL.

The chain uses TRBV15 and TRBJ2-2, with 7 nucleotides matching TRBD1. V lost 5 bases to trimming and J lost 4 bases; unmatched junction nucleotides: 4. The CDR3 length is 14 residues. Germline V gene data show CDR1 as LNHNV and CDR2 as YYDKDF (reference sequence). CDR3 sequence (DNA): TGTGCCACCAGCCTGTCAGGGGGCACCGGGGAGCTGTTTTTT. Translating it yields CATSLSGGTGELFF.

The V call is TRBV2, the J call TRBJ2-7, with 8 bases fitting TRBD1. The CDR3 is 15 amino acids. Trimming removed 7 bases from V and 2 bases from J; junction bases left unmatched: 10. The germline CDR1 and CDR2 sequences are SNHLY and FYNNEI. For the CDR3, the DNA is TGTGCCAGCACGGCCCTCGGGACAGGTCCCTACGAGCAGTACTTC. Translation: CASTALGTGPYEQYF.

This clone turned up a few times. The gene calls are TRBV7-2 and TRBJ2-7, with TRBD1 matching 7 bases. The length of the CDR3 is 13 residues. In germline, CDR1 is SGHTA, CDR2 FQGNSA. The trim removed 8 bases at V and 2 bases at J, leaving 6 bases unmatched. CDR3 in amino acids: CASSWDRAYEQYF. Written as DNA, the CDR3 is TGTGCCAGCTCGTGGGACAGAGCCTACGAGCAGTACTTC.

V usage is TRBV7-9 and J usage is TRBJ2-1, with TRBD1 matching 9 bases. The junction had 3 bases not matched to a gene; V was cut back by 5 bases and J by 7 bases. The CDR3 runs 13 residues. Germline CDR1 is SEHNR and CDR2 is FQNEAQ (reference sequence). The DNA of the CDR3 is TGTGCCAGCAGCCCGGGACAGGGAAATGAGCAGTTCTTC. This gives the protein CASSPGQGNEQFF.

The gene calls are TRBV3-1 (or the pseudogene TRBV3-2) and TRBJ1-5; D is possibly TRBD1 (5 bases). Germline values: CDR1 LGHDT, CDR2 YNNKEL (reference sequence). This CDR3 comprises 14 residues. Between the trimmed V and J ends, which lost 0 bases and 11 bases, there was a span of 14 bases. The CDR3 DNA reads TGTGCCAGCAGCCAAGACGGCAGGGAGGGTGCCCAGCATTTT. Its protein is CASSQDGREGAQHF.

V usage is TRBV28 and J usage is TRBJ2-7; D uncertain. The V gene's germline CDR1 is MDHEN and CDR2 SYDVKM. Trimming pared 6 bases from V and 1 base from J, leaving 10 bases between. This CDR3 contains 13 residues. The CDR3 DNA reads TGTGCCAGCAGCCCGGGTCAGTCCTACGAGCAGTACTTC. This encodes CASSPGQSYEQYF.

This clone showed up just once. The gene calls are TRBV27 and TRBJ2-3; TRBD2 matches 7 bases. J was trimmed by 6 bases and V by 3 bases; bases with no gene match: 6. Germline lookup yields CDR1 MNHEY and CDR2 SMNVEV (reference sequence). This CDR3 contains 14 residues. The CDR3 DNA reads TGTGCCAGCAGTTTTGGTGGGGGAGGGGATACGCAGTATTTT. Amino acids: CASSFGGGGDTQYF.

CDR3 residues: CASSTGGQGEKLFF. The CDR3, as DNA: TGTGCCAGTAGTACAGGGGGACAGGGTGAAAAACTGTTTTTT. The chain is built from TRBV19 and TRBJ1-4; 9 nucleotides line up with TRBD1. V shed 4 bases, J shed 7 bases, and the junction held 4 bases outside the gene matches. Germline V gene lookup returns CDR1 LNHDA and CDR2 SQIVND (reference sequence). This CDR3 is 14 amino acids long.

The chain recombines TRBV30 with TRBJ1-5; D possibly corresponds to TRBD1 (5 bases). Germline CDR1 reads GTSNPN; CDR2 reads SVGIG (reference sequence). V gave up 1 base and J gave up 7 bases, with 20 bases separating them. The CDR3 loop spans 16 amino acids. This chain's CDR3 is CAWSGGGSGSWQPQHF. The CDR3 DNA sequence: TGTGCCTGGAGTGGGGGGGGTTCCGGTTCGTGGCAGCCCCAGCATTTT.

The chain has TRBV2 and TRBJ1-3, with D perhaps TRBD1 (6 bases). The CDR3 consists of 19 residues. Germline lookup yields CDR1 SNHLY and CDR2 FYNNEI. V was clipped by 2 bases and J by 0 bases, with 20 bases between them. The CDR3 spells CASSEKTGRLMGSGNTIYF. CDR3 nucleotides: TGTGCCAGCAGTGAAAAGACAGGCAGGCTTATGGGCTCTGGAAACACCATATATTTT.

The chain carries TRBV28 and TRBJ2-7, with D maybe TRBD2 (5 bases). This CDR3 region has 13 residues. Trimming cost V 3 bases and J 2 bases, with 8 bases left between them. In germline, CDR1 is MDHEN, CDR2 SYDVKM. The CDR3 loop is CASSFVGAYEQYF. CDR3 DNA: TGTGCCAGCAGTTTTGTGGGAGCCTACGAGCAGTACTTC.

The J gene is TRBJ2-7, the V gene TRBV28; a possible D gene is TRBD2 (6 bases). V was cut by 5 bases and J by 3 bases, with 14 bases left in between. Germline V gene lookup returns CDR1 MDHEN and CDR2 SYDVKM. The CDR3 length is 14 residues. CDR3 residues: CASSPLREFYEQYF. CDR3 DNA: TGTGCCAGCAGTCCTCTCCGGGAGTTCTACGAGCAGTACTTC.

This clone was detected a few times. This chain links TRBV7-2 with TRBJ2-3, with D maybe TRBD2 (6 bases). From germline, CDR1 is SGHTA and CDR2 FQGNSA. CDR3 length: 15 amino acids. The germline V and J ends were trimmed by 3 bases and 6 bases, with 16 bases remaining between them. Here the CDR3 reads CASSFRKGGADTQYF. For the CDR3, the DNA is TGTGCCAGCAGCTTTCGGAAGGGCGGGGCCGATACGCAGTATTTT.

This CDR3 is CASSYFGGPSSPLHF. The CDR3 DNA follows: TGTGCCAGCAGTTACTTCGGGGGGCCGAGTTCACCCCTCCACTTT. The chain recombines TRBV6-5 with TRBJ1-6, with D perhaps matching TRBD1 (6 bases). Trimming stripped 1 base from V and 9 bases from J, with 13 bases between. The CDR3 extends over 15 amino acids. The germline V gene has CDR1 MNHEY and CDR2 SVGAGI.

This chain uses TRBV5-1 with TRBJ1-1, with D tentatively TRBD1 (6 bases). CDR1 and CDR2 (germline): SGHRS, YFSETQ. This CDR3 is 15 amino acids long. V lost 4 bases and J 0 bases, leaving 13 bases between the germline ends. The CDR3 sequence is CASSTPDSLNTEAFF. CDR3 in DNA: TGCGCCAGCAGCACACCGGACAGCTTGAACACTGAAGCTTTCTTT.

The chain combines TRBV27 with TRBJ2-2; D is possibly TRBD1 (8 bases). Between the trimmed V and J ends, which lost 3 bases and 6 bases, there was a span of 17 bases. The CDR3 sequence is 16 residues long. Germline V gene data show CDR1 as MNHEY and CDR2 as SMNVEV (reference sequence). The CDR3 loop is CASSLNRGGSAGELFF. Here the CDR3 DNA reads TGTGCCAGCAGTTTGAACAGGGGGGGATCGGCCGGGGAGCTGTTTTTT.

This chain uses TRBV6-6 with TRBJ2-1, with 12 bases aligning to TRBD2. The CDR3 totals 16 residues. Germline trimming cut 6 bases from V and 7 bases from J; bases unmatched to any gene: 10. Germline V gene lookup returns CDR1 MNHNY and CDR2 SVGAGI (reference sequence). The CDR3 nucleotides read TGTGCCAGCAGCCTCCTAGCGGGGGGGCCTCTTAATGAGCAGTTCTTC. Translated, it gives CASSLLAGGPLNEQFF.

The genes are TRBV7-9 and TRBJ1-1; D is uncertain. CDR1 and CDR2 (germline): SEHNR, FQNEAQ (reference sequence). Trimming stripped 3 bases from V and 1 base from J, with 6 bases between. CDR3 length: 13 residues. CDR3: CASSFTQNTEAFF. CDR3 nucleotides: TGTGCCAGCAGCTTCACACAGAACACTGAAGCTTTCTTT.

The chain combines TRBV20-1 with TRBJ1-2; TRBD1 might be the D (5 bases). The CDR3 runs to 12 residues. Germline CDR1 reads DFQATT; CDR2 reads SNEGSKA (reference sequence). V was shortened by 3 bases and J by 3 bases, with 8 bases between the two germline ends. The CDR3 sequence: CSASARDYGYTF. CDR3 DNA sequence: TGCAGTGCTAGTGCCAGGGACTATGGCTACACCTTC.